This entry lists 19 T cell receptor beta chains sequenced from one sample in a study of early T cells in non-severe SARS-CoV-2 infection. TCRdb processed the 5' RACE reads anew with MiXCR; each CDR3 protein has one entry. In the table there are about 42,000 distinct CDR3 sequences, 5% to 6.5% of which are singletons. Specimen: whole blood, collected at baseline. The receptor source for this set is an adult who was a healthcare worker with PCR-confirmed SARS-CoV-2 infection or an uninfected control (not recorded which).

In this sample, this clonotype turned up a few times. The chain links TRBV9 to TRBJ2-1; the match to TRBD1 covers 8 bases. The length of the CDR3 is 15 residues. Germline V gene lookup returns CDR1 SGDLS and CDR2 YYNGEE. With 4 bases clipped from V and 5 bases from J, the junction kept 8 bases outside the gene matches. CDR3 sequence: CASSQRQGLNNEQFF. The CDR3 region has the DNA TGTGCCAGCAGCCAGAGACAGGGGCTAAACAATGAGCAGTTCTTC.

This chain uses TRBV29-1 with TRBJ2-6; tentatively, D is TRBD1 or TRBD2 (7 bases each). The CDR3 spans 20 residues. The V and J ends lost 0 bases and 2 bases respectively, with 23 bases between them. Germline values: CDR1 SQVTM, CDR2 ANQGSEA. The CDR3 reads CSVEEGRAGQSIPGANVLTF. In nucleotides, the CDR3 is TGCAGCGTTGAAGAAGGTAGAGCGGGACAGTCGATACCTGGGGCCAACGTCCTGACTTTC.

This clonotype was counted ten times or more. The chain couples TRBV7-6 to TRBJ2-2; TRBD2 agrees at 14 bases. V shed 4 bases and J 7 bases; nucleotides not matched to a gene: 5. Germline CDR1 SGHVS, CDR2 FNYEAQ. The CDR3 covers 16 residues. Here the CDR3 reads CASSYGLAGGHGELFF. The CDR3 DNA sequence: TGTGCCAGCAGCTATGGACTAGCGGGGGGCCACGGGGAGCTGTTTTTT.

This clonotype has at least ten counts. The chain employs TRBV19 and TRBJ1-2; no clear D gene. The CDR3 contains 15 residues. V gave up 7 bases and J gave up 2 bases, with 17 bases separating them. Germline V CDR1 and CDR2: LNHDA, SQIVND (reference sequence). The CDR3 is CASTPPGRANYGYTF. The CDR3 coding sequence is TGTGCCAGTACCCCACCCGGGAGGGCGAACTATGGCTACACCTTC.

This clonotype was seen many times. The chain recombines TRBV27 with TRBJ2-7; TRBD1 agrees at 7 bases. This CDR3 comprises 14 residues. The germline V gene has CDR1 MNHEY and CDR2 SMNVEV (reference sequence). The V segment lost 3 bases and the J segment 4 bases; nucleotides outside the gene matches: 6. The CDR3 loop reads CASSLGRGIYEQYF. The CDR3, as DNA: TGTGCCAGCAGTTTGGGCAGGGGGATATACGAGCAGTACTTC.

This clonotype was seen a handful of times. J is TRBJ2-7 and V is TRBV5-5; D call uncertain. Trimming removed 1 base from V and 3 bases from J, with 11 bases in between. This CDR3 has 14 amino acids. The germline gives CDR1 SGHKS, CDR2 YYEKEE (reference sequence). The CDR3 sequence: CASSLYVGYYEQYF. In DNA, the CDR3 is TGTGCCAGCAGCTTGTATGTAGGCTACTACGAGCAGTACTTC.

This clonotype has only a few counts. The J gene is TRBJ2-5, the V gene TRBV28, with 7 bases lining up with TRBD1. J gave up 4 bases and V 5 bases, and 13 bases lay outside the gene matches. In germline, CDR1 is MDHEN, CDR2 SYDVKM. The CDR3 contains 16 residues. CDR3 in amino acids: CASSLQGDTSLETQYF. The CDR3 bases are TGTGCCAGCAGTCTCCAGGGGGATACTAGTTTAGAGACCCAGTACTTC.

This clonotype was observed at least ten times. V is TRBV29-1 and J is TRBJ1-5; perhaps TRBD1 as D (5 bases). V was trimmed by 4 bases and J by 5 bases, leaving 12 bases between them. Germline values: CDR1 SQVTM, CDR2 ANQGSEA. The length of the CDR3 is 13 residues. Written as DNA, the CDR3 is TGCAGCGTTGCTGACAGTCAGTATCAGCCCCAGCATTTT. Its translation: CSVADSQYQPQHF.

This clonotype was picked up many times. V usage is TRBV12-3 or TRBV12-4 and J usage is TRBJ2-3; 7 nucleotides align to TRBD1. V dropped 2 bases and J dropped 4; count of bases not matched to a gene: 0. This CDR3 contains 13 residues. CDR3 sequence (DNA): TGTGCCAGCAGTTTAACAGGGGCAGATACGCAGTATTTT. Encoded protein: CASSLTGADTQYF.

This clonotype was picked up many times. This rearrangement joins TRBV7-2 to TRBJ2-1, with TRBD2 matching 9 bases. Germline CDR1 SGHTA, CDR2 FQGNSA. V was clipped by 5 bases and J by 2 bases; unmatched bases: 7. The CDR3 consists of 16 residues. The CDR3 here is CASSPASGATYNEQFF. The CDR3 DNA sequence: TGTGCCAGCAGCCCGGCTAGCGGGGCCACCTACAATGAGCAGTTCTTC.

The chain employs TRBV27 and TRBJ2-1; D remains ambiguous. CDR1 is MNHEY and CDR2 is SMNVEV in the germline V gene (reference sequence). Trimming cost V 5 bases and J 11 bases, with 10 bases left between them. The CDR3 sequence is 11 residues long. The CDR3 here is CASSGKVKQFF. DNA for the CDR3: TGTGCCAGCAGTGGCAAGGTAAAGCAGTTCTTC.

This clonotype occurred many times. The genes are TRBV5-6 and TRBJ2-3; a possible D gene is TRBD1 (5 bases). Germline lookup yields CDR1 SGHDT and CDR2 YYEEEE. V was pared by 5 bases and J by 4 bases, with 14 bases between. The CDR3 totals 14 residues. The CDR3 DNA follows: TGTGCCAGCAGTCGATTACAGGCGGCAGATACGCAGTATTTT. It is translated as CASSRLQAADTQYF.

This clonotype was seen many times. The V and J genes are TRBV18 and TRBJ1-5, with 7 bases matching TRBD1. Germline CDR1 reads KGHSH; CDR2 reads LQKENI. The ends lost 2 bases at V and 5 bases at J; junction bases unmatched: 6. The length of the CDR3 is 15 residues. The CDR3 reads CASSPALDRDQPQHF. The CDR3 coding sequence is TGTGCCAGCTCACCAGCATTAGACAGGGATCAGCCCCAGCATTTT.

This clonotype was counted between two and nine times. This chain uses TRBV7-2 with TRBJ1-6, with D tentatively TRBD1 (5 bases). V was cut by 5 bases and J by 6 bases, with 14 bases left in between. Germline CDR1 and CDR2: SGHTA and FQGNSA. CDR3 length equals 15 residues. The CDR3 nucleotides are TGTGCCAGCAGCCCCAGGGAAAAGGCTAATTCACCCCTCCACTTT. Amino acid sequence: CASSPREKANSPLHF. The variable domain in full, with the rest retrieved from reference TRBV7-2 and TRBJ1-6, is GAGVSQSPSNKVTEKGKDVELRCDPISGHTALYWYRQSLGQGLEFLIYFQGNSAPDKSGLPSDRFSAERTGGSVSTLTIQRTQQEDSAVYLCASSPREKANSPLHFGNGTRLTVT.

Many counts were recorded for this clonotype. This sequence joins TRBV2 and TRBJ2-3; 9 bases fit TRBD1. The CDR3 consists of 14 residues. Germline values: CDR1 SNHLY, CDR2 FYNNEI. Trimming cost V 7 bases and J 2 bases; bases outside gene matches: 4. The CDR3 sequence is CASTRTGATDTQYF. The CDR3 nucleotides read TGTGCCAGCACCCGGACAGGGGCCACAGATACGCAGTATTTT.

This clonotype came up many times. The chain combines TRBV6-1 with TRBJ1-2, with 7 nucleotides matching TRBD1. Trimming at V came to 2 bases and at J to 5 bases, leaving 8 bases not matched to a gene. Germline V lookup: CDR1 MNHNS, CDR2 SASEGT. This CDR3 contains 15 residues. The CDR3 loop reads CASSEYPGQRYGYTF. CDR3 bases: TGTGCCAGCAGTGAATATCCGGGACAGAGATATGGCTACACCTTC.

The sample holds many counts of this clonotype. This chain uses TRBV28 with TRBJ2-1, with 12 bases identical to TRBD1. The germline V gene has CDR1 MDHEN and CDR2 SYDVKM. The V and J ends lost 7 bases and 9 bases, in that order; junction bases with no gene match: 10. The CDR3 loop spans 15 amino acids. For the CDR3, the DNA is TGTGCCAGCACTCTGGGAGGGACAGGGGGCGTTGAGCAGTTCTTC. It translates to CASTLGGTGGVEQFF. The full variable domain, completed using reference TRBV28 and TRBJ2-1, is DVKVTQSSRYLVKRTGEKVFLECVQDMDHENMFWYRQDPGLGLRLIYFSYDVKMKEKGDIPEGYSVSREKKERFSLILESASTNQTSMYLCASTLGGTGGVEQFFGPGTRLTVL.

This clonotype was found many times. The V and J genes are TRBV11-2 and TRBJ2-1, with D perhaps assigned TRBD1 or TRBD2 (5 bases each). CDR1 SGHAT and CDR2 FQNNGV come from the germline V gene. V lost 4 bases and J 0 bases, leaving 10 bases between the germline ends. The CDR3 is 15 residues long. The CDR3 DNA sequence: TGTGCCAGCAGCTCGGGACCTAGCTCCTACAATGAGCAGTTCTTC. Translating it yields CASSSGPSSYNEQFF. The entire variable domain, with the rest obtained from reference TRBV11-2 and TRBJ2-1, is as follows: EAGVAQSPRYKIIEKRQSVAFWCNPISGHATLYWYQQILGQGPKLLIQFQNNGVVDDSQLPKDRFSAERLKGVDSTLKIQPAKLEDSAVYLCASSSGPSSYNEQFFGPGTRLTVL.

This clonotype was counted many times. CDR3 sequence reads: CSARGWDILPYEQYF. The CDR3 DNA reads TGCAGTGCTAGAGGGTGGGACATTCTCCCCTACGAGCAGTACTTC. This chain joins TRBV20-1 and TRBJ2-7, with D possibly matching TRBD1 (6 bases). Germline V gene lookup returns CDR1 DFQATT and CDR2 SNEGSKA (reference sequence). The CDR3 covers 15 residues. Deletions cut 1 base from V and 2 bases from J, with 15 bases between.